Listed here is a single T cell receptor (beta chain). The clone's antigen remains unknown. No base-level quality is on record; no much larger clone is a single base apart. The CDR3 contains 16 residues, cysteine and phenylalanine counted. The DNA shown is the 48-base CDR3, in frame from base 1. CDR1 and CDR2 were assigned from the germline V gene as SGHRS and YFSETQ. Cut back by 7 bases and 0 bases, the V and J ends lie 18 bases apart. Library method: the immunoSEQ multiplex PCR assay. For the multiplex PCR, a mixture combining 60 forward primers for TCR Vbeta segments and 13 reverse primers for TCR Jbeta segments was used. The CDR3 region of rearranged TCR beta genes was amplified from genomic DNA by a multiplex PCR assay. Amplified TCR beta libraries were sequenced as 87-base-pair reads on the Illumina HiSeq System. Per the source publication's procedure: A later analysis counted about 80 million unique TCR beta chains across the 650 to 800 repertoires, and about 10 million of these chains were shared by at least two donors. Raw reads were error-corrected and collapsed into unique sequences by a nearest-neighbor algorithm in which closely related sequences were merged to remove PCR and sequencing errors. V, D and J gene segments were assigned by aligning CDR3 sequences to IMGT reference sequences. For a sequence to be retained, at least a six-nucleotide match to both a V gene segment and a J gene segment was required. Rearrangements were called productive when the CDR3 lacked stop codons and stayed in frame with V and J; all others were non-productive. CDR3 was defined by IMGT convention, running from the second conserved V-encoded cysteine to the conserved J-encoded phenylalanine. In an earlier analysis of approximately 590 of the donors, sequences lacking an unambiguous match to a single V gene segment were excluded. An earlier analysis of a few hundred of the donors called V segments functional above 56.7% productive rearrangements and segregating when the between-donor standard deviation exceeded 5%. A statistical classification framework was built for diagnosing cytomegalovirus status from the catalog of TCR beta chain sequences. V and J gene assignment, in a later analysis, came from comparing TCR nucleotide sequences with IMGT/GENE-DB human TR gene sequences. In a later analysis, CDR3 sequences and most-parsimonious VDJ recombination scenarios were assigned using the TCRdist pipeline. A later analysis defined each TCR beta chain by its CDR3 amino acid sequence plus V-gene family, and excluded reads lacking a unique V-gene family. To address suspected cross-contamination and a sequencing artifact, a later analysis removed approximately 600 highly shared, low-generation-probability nucleotide sequences. For each public chain, a later analysis derived a clonal expansion index from normalized ranks of inferred template counts within each repertoire. In a later analysis, generation probabilities were computed using a VDJ recombination model fitted to out-of-frame rearrangements, and the results were checked against IGoR. In a later analysis, TCR-TCR, TCR-HLA and TCR-CMV co-occurrence was scored with hypergeometric tests, and a repertoire-size bias correction was applied to TCR pairs. A later analysis estimated false discovery rates by permuting HLA or CMV assignments 20 times. A later analysis grouped co-occurring TCRs with DBSCAN, adding TCRdist sequence similarity when clustering within HLA-allele-positive subsets. Repertoires with fewer than 30,000 or more than 120,000 public chains were left out of co-occurrence clustering, as were about 5 repertoires with anomalous nucleotide sharing. Imported from immuneACCESS, the table was reduced by TCRdb to in-frame sequences with V and J called. These copies leave out some clones; in studies compared against another copy, an unresolved V gene accounts for under half, and the cause of the remainder is not known. That table is the source of V, J and clone size, and D and trimming were worked out from the DNA. The sample table records about 200,000 clones; around 75% of these occur just once. The ten largest account for approximately 2% of the sample.

The cohort comprised 550 to 700 healthy bone marrow donors. At the time of sampling, every cohort member was nominally healthy, though immune exposures that went unrecorded were likely present. The donor tested CMV seronegative and was one of the 352 seronegative cohort members. A peripheral blood sample was collected from each donor, and TCR beta sequencing was performed on peripheral blood mononuclear cells. Genomic DNA was extracted from the blood cell samples with the Qiagen DNeasy Blood Extraction Kit. The sample originates from a study of cytomegalovirus exposure and HLA in healthy donors (dated 2017 in TCRdb). About the study as a whole: In an earlier analysis of some 550 of the donors, 250 to 300 Gb of sequence data and approximately 120 million unique TCR beta sequences from about 190 million T cells were reported. A separate validation cohort of roughly 130 different subjects was used in addition to the approximately 640-subject first cohort. An early release covering around 630 HLA-typed donors comprised approximately 290 gigabases of sequencing data and tens of millions of unique TCR sequences. A later genetic analysis used genome-wide SNP genotypes for about 65% of the roughly 670 donors, treating that subset as a discovery cohort. Four to six DR-DQ haplotypes were handled as single units for association and clustering because linkage in the cohort was strong. The study aimed to test whether signatures of past pathogen exposure could be identified by cataloging public T cell receptors. In the later analysis, no new phenotypic data were used to find candidate immune exposures; instead, reliance was placed on TCR beta sequences and their occurrence across donors. A later analysis re-examined previously published TCR beta repertoires from just over 650 donors and added high-resolution HLA genotyping to investigate patterns of TCR occurrence. The T cell repertoires of some 670 subjects were profiled by immunosequencing and related to cytomegalovirus serostatus. Typing coverage differed by locus: A, B, C, DRB1 and DQB1 were typed in roughly 620-640 donors, DQA1 in roughly 510, DPA1 in some 570, and DPB1 in around 440. To decide whether each TCR beta V gene segment behaved as functional or pseudogenic, an earlier analysis of approximately 600 of the donors relied on high-throughput TCR beta sequencing. All discovery cohort repertoires had been generated using a single sequencing platform. Among the approximately 400 genotyped donors, roughly 80% belonged to the genetic ancestry cluster associated with self-reported Caucasian donors. Donor age, sex, ethnicity and CMV serostatus were compiled together with the repertoire data. HLA typing covered class I and class II loci at four-digit resolution. To predict cytomegalovirus infection status, the study brought together high-throughput TCR immunosequencing, statistical association of individual TCRs with disease status, and machine learning. Across approximately 420 genotyped donors of the cohort, an average of about 200,000 unique TCR beta nucleotide sequences per donor were sequenced, and roughly 20% of those sequences were non-productive.

Points the paper makes about the study in general: An association between a missense DCLRE1C variant and V-gene and J-gene trimming of TCR beta chains was found in a later genetic analysis and replicated in an independent cohort. In a later analysis, HLA-associated TCR beta chains showed more clonal expansion and lower generation probabilities than non-associated chains that were equally common. Some IMGT-functional V segments, including TRBV6-2 and TRBV6-3, could not be told apart with the 87-base-pair reads, so those segments were excluded. The presence/absence analyses assumed that sequencing depth was roughly uniform across donors, and that assumption may not be true. A later genetic analysis reported fewer N-insertions in productive TCRs among donors in an Asian-associated ancestry cluster than the 666-donor mean. A later analysis reported that several top co-occurrence clusters appeared linked to parvovirus B19, influenza, CMV and Epstein-Barr virus. Only TCR beta chains were sequenced in this cohort, and the absence of alpha or paired-chain data limited detectable features. In vitro tests confirmed that three of the cytomegalovirus-associated TCR beta chains recognize cytomegalovirus antigens. Most CMV-associated TCR beta chains appeared to be HLA-restricted in a later analysis, and the HLA associations seemed to be driven largely by CMV exposure. Cytomegalovirus status was reported to be diagnosed by the classifier with high specificity and sensitivity in both the original and validation cohorts. When HLA alleles, especially DR and DQ, strongly co-occurred, TCR associations were difficult to assign to individual alleles. Linkage disequilibrium might explain the correlated functional status among segregating V segments, but an unknown experimental factor could not be ruled out. Because counts were too low, fewer than 20 rarely observed V segments, including chromosome 9 orphons, were excluded from the earlier analysis of 587 of the donors. A later analysis associated 17,000 or so TCR beta sequences with specific HLA alleles at a false discovery rate of 0.05. While some public TCRs were present in many individuals, most TCR sequences turned up only very rarely across donors. A total of roughly 160 TCR beta chains were listed by the study as associated with cytomegalovirus. According to the authors, the approach could potentially be generalized to other disease states and immunological phenotypes. A further reported finding was that TCR beta sequences accurately predicted the HLA-A and HLA-B alleles for most subjects in the first cohort. Broadly in line with IMGT annotations, most TCR beta V segments showed up in productive rearrangements about 87% or about 30% of the time in an earlier analysis of approximately 640 of the donors. The only immune exposure information available for the cohort was CMV serostatus. A cluster of highly shared sequence variants was judged likely to be a technical artifact of the sequencing pipeline. According to a later analysis, TCR association rates differed among HLA loci, with DRB1 alleles showing the most associated TCRs and HLA-C alleles showing the fewest. Because some donors lacked HLA typing at each locus, the association tests relied only on the typed subset.

The specimen was PBMCs. This TCR derives from a woman in her twenties or thirties in good health and CMV-seronegative. The rearranged chain carries TRBV5-1 and TRBJ2-3; TRBD2 is a possible D gene, resting on 6 matching bases. The CDR3 region has the sequence CASHTIMAGSTDTQYF. The bases are TGCGCCAGCCACACAATCATGGCGGGGAGCACAGATACGCAGTATTTT.